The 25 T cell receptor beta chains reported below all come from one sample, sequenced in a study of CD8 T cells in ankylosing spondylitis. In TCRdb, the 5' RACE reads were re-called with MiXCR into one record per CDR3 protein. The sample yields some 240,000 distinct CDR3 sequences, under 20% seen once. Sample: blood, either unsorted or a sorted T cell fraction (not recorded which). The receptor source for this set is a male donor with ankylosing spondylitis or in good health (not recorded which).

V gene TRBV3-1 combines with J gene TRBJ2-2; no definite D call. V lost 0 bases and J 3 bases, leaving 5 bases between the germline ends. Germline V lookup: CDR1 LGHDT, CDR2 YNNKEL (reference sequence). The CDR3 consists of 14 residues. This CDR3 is CASSQDGDTGELFF. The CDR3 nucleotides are TGTGCCAGCAGCCAAGATGGAGACACCGGGGAGCTGTTTTTT.

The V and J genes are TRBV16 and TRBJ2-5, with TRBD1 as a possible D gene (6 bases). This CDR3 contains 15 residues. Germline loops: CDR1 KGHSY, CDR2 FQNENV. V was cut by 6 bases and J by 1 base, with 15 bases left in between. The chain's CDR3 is CASSPGTLVQETQYF. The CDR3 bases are TGTGCCAGCAGTCCCGGGACATTAGTCCAAGAGACCCAGTACTTC.

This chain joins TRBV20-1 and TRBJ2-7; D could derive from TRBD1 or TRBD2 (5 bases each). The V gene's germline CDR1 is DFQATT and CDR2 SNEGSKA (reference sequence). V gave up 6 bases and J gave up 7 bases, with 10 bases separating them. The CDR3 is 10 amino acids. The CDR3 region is CSAPWGEQYF. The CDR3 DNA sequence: TGCAGTGCACCTTGGGGGGAGCAGTACTTC.

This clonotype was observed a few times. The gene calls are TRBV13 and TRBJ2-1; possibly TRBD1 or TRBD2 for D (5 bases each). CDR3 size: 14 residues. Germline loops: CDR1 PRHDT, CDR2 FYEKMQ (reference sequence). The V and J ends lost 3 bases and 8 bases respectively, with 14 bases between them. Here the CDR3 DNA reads TGTGCCAGCAGCTTCGGCACCAGAGGGGATGAGCAGTTCTTC. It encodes CASSFGTRGDEQFF.

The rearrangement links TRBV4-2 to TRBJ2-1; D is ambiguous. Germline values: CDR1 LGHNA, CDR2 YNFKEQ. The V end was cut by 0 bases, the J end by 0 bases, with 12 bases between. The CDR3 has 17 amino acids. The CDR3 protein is CASSQDWVLSSYNEQFF. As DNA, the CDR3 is TGTGCCAGCAGCCAAGATTGGGTCCTGAGCTCCTACAATGAGCAGTTCTTC.

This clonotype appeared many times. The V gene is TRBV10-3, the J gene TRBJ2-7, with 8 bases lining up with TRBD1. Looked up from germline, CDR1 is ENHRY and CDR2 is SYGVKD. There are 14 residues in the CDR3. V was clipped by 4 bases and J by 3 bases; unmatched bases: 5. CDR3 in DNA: TGTGCCATCAGTGGAGGGACAGGCGGCTACGAGCAGTACTTC. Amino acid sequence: CAISGGTGGYEQYF.

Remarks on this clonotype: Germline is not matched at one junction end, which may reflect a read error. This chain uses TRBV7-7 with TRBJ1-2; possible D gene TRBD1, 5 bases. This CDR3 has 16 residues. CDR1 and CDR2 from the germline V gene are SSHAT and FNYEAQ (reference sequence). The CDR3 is CASSLVYSADIGGYTF. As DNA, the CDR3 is TGTGCTAGCAGCTTAGTATACAGCGCGGACATCGGTGGCTACACCTTC. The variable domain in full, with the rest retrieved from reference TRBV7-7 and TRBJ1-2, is GAGVSQSPRYKVTKRGQDVTLRCDPISSHATLYWYQQALGQGPEFLTYFNYEAQPDKSGLPSDRFSAERPEGSISTLTIQRTEQRDSAMYRCASSLVYSADIGGYTFGSGTRLTVV.

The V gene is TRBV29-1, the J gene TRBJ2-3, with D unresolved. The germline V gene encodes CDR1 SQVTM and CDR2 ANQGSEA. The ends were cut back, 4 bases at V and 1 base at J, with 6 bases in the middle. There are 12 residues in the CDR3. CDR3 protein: CSVGGGTDTQYF. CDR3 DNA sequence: TGCAGCGTTGGTGGTGGCACAGATACGCAGTATTTT.

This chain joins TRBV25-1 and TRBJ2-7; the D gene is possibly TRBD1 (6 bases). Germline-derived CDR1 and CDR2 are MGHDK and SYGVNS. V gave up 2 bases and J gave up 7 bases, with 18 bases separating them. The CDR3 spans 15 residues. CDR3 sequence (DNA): TGTGCCAGCAGTGAAAATACCCGACAGGCTAGGGAGCAGTACTTC. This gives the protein CASSENTRQAREQYF.

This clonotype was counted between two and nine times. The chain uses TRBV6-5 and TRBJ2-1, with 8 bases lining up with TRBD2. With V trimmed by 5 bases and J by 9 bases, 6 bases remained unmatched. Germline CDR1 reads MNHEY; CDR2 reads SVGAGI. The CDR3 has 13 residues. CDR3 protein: CASSIGLAAEQFF. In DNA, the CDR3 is TGTGCCAGCAGTATTGGACTAGCCGCTGAGCAGTTCTTC.

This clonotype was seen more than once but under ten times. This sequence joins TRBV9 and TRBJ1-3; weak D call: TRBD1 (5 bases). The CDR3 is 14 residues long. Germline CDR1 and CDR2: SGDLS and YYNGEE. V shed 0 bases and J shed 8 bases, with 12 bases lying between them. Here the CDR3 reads CASSVDGQGDTIYF. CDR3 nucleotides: TGTGCCAGCAGCGTAGATGGGCAGGGCGACACCATATATTTT.

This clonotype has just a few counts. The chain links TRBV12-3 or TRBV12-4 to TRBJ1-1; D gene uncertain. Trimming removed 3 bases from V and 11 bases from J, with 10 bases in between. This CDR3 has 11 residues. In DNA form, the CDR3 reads TGTGCCAGCAGTTTCGTCGGGTTGGCTTTCTTT. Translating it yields CASSFVGLAFF.

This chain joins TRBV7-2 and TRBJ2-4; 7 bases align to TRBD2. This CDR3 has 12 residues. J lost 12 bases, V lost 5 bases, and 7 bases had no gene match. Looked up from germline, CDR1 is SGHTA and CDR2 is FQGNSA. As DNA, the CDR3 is TGTGCCAGCAGCCCCCGCGGGGGTCGTCAGTACTTC. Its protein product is CASSPRGGRQYF.

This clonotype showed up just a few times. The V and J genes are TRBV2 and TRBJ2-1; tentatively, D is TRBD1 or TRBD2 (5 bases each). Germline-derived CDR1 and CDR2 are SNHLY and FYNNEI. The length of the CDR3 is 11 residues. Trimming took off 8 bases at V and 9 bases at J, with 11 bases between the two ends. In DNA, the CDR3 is TGTGCCAGCTGGGGGATGTCTGAGCAGTTCTTC. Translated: CASWGMSEQFF.

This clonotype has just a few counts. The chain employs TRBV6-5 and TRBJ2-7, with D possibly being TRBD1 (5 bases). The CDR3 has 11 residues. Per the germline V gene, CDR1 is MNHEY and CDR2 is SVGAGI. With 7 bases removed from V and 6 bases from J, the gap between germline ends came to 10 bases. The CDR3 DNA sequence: TGTGCCAGCAAGGCAGGGCTCGAGCAGTACTTC. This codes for CASKAGLEQYF.

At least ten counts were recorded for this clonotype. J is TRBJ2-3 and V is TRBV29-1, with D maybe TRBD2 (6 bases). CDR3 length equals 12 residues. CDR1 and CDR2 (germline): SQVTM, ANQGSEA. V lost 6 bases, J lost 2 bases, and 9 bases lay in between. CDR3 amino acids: CSVGDSTDTQYF. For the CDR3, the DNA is TGCAGCGTCGGGGACTCCACAGATACGCAGTATTTT.

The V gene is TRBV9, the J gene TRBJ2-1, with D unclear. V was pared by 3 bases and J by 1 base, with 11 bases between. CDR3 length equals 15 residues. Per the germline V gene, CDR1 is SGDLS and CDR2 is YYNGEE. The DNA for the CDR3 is TGTGCCAGCAGCGCGTCGGTAGGGTCCTACAATGAGCAGTTCTTC. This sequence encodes CASSASVGSYNEQFF.

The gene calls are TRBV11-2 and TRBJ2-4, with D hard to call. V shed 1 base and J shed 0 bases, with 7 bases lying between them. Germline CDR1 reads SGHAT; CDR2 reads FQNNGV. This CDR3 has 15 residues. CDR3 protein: CASSLGQLAKNIQYF. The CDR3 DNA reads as TGTGCCAGCAGCTTAGGACAACTAGCCAAAAACATTCAGTACTTC.

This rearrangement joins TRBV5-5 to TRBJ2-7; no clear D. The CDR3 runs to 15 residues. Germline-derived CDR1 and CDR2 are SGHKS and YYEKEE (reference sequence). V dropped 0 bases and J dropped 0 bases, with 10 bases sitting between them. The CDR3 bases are TGTGCCAGCAGCTTGGCTGGCGTGAGCTCCTACGAGCAGTACTTC. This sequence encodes CASSLAGVSSYEQYF. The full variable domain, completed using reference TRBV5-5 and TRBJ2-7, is DAGVTQSPTHLIKTRGQQVTLRCSPISGHKSVSWYQQVLGQGPQFIFQYYEKEERGRGNFPDRFSARQFPNYSSELNVNALLLGDSALYLCASSLAGVSSYEQYFGPGTRLTVT.

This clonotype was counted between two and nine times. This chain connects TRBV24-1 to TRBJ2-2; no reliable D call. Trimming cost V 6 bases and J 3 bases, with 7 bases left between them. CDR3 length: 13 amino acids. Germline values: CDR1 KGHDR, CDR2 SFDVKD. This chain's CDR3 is CATSTAYTGELFF. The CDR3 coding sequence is TGTGCCACCAGTACGGCGTACACCGGGGAGCTGTTTTTT.

Written as DNA, the CDR3 is TGTGCCAGCAGCTTACCGGGGCCGAACACTGAAGCTTTCTTT. It encodes CASSLPGPNTEAFF. The gene calls are TRBV7-9 and TRBJ1-1; weak D call: TRBD1 (5 bases). CDR1 is SEHNR and CDR2 is FQNEAQ in the germline V gene (reference sequence). Trimming cost V 2 bases and J 1 base, with 8 bases left between them. This CDR3 is 14 amino acids long.

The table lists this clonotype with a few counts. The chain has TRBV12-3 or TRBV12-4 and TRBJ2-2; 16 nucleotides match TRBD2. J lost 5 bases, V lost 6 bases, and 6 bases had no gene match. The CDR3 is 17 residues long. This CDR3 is CASRPGLAGGLTGELFF. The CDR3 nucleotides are TGTGCCAGCAGACCGGGACTAGCGGGAGGGCTTACCGGGGAGCTGTTTTTT.

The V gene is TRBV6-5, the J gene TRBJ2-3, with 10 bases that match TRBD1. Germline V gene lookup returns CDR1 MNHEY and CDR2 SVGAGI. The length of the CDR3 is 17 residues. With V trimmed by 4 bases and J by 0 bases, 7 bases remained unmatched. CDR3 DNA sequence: TGTGCCAGCAGTTTGGACAGGGGGAGGACTAGCACAGATACGCAGTATTTT. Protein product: CASSLDRGRTSTDTQYF.

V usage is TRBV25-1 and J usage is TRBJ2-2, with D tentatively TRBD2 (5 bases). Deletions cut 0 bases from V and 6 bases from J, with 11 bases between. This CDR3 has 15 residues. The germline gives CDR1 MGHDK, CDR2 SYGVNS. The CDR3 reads CASSEYYGEAGELFF. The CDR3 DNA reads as TGTGCCAGCAGTGAATATTACGGGGAAGCCGGGGAGCTGTTTTTT.

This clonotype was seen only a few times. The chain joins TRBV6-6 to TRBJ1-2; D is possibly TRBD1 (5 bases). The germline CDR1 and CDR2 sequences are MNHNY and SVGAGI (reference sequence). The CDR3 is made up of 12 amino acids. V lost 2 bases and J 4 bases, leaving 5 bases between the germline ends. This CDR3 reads CASSYGGYGYTF. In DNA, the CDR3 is TGTGCCAGCAGTTACGGGGGCTATGGCTACACCTTC.